This TCR beta chain derives from a study of control samples from healthy donors and cancer patients (TCRdb year 2020). V and J are truncated by 5 bases and 6 bases respectively, leaving an intervening sequence of 6 bases. The CDR3 runs 11 amino acids, cysteine and phenylalanine included. Solely the CDR3 DNA is kept, with 33 bases framed from the first base. CDR1 and CDR2 were assigned from the germline V gene as ENHRY and SYGVKD. About this clone itself: Its antigen is still unknown. Base qualities are missing; no much larger clone stands one base away.

The library came from the immunoSEQ multiplex PCR assay. TCRdb took over this immuneACCESS table, retaining in-frame rearrangements with V and J assigned. Such tables are incomplete; in checked studies, under half of the missing clones stem from an unresolved V gene, and the remainder is unexplained. The sample table holds roughly 100,000 clones, of which 88% were seen once. Jointly, the top ten make up around 14% of the sample. The sequencing sample was made of blood. The chain is encoded by TRBV10-3 joined to TRBJ2-3, with the identity of the D gene unclear. The receptor's source is a young man in good health. The CDR3 has the sequence CAISSTDTQYF. DNA sequence: TGTGCCATCAGTTCCACCGATACGCAGTATTTT.